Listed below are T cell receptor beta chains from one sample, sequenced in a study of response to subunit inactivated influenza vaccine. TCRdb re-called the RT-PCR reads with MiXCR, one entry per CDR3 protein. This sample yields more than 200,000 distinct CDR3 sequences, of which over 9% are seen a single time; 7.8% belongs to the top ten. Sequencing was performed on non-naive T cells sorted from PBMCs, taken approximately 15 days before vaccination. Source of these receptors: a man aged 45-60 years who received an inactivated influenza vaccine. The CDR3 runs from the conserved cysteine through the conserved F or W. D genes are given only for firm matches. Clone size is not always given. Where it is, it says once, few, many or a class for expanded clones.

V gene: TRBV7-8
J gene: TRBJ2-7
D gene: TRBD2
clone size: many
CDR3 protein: CASSRTSSGRGYEQYF
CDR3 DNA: TGTGCCAGCAGCCGAACATCTAGCGGGAGGGGATACGAGCAGTACTTC

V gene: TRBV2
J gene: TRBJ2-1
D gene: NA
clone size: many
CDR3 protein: CASNREPYNEQFF
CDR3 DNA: TGTGCCAGCAACAGGGAACCCTACAATGAGCAGTTCTTC

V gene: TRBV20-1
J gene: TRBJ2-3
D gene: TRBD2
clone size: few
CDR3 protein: CSSSLAGVDTQYF
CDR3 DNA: TGCAGTTCGTCTCTTGCGGGAGTGGATACGCAGTATTTT

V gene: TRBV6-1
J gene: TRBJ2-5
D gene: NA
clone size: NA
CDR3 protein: CASSDLRGALETQYF
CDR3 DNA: TGTGCCAGCAGTGATCTTAGGGGGGCTCTGGAGACCCAGTACTTC

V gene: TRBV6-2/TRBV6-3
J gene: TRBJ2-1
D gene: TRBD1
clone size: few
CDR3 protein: CASSNGQGIYNEQFF
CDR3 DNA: TGTGCCAGCAGTAACGGACAGGGGATCTACAATGAGCAGTTCTTC

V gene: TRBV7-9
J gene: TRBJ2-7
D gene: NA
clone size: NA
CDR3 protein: CASSLAGQPEQYF
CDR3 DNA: TGTGCCAGCAGCTTAGCTGGACAGCCCGAGCAGTACTTC

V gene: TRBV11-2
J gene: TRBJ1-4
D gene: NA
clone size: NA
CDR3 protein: CASSGISSGATNEKLFF
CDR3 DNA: TGTGCCAGCAGCGGAATTTCATCGGGGGCAACTAATGAAAAACTGTTTTTT

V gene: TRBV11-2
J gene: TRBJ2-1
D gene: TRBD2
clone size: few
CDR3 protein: CASSGGGTSALVAYNEQFF
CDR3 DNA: TGTGCCAGCAGCGGGGGGGGGACTAGCGCCTTAGTGGCCTACAATGAGCAGTTCTTC

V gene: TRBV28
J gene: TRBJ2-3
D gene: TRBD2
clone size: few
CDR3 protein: CASSLWASGGGPDTQYF
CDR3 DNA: TGTGCCAGCAGTTTATGGGCTAGCGGGGGGGGGCCAGATACGCAGTATTTT

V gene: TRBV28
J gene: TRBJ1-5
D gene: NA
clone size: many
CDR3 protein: CASEQEDQPQHF
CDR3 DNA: TGTGCCAGCGAACAGGAGGATCAGCCCCAGCATTTT

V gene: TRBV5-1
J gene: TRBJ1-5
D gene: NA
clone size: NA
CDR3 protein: CASSLAGQTHQPQHF
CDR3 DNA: TGCGCCAGCAGCTTGGCAGGACAGACACATCAGCCCCAGCATTTT

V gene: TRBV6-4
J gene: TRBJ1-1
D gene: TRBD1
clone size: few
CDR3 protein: CASSNRDRPNTEAFF
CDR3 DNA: TGTGCCAGCAGTAACCGGGACAGACCGAACACTGAAGCTTTCTTT

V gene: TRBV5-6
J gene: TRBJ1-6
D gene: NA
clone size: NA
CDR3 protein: CAISLGRNSPLHF
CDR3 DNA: TGTGCCATCAGCTTGGGGCGAAATTCACCCCTCCACTTT

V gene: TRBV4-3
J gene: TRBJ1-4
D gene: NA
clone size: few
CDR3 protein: CASSQVVAANEKLFF
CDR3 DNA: TGCGCCAGCAGCCAAGTGGTGGCAGCTAATGAAAAACTGTTTTTT

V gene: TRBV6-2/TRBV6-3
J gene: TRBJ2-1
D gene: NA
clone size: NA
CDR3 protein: CASSFGSPSGQFF
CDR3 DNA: TGTGCCAGCAGTTTCGGGAGTCCTTCGGGGCAGTTCTTC

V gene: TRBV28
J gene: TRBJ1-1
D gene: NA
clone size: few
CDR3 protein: CASSQQYTEAFF
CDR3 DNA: TGTGCCAGCAGCCAACAATACACTGAAGCTTTCTTT

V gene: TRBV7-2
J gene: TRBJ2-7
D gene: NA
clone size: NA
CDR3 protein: CASSPQAGRSSYEQYF
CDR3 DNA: TGTGCCAGCAGCCCACAAGCGGGTAGGAGCTCCTACGAGCAGTACTTC

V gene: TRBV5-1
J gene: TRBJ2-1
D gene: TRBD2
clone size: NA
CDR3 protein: CASSLASLAGGIEQFF
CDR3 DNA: TGCGCCAGCAGCTTGGCCTCACTAGCGGGGGGAATTGAGCAGTTCTTC

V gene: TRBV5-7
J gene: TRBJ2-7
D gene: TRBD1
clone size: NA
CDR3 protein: CAGTPRDSALHEQYF
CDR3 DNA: TGTGCCGGAACCCCCCGGGACAGTGCATTGCACGAGCAGTACTTC

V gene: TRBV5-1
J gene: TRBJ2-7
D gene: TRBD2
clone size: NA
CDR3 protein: CASSPRDYSYEQYF
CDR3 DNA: TGCGCCAGCAGCCCGCGGGACTATTCCTACGAGCAGTACTTC

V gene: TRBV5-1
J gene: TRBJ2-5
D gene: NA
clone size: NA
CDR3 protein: CASSLAGVPETQYF
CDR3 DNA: TGCGCCAGCAGCTTGGCAGGCGTTCCAGAGACCCAGTACTTC

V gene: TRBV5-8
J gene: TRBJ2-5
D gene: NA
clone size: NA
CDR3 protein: CASGPGGEETQYF
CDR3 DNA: TGTGCCAGCGGCCCCGGAGGCGAAGAGACCCAGTACTTC

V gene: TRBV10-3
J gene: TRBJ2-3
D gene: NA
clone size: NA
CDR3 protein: CAISEGRGKVDTQYF
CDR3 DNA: TGTGCCATCAGTGAGGGAAGGGGTAAGGTGGATACGCAGTATTTT

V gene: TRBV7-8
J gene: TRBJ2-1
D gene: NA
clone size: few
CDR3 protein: CASSSPLLEQFF
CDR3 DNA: TGTGCCAGCAGCTCCCCCCTCCTTGAGCAGTTCTTC

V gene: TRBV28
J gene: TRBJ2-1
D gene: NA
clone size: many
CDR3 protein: CASSTSGPNEQFF
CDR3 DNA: TGTGCCAGCAGCACCTCGGGGCCGAATGAGCAGTTCTTC

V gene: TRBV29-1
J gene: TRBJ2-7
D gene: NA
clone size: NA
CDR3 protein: CSVRGVLYEQYF
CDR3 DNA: TGCAGCGTTCGCGGGGTTCTCTACGAGCAGTACTTC

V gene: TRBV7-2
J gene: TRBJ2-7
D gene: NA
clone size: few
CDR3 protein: CASSLGAAAYEQYF
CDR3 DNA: TGTGCCAGCAGCTTAGGGGCAGCAGCCTACGAGCAGTACTTC

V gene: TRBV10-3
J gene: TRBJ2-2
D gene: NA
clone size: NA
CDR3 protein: CAISEGAFSGELFF
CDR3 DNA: TGTGCCATCAGTGAGGGGGCATTCTCCGGGGAGCTGTTTTTT

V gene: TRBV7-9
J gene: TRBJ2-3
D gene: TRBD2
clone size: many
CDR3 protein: CASSLNRGGSTDTQYF
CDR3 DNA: TGTGCCAGCAGCCTAAATCGGGGGGGTAGCACAGATACGCAGTATTTT

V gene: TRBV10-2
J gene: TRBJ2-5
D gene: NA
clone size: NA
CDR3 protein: CASSDRDKIQETQYF
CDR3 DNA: TGCGCCAGCAGTGACCGGGACAAGATCCAAGAGACCCAGTACTTC

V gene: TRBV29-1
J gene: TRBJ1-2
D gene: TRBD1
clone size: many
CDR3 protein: CSVGLGQGIGYTF
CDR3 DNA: TGCAGCGTCGGGTTAGGACAGGGTATAGGCTACACCTTC

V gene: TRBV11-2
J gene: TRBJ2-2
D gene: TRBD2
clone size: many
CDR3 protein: CASSFLGGRAVWELFF
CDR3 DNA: TGTGCCAGCAGCTTCCTGGGCGGGAGGGCCGTATGGGAGCTGTTTTTT

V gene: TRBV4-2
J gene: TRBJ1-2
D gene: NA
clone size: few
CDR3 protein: CASSQGIGNYGYTF
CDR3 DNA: TGTGCCAGCAGCCAAGGAATAGGAAACTATGGCTACACCTTC

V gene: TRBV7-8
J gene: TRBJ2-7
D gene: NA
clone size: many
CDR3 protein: CASSLGDAAEQYF
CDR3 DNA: TGTGCCAGCAGCTTAGGGGACGCGGCAGAGCAGTACTTC

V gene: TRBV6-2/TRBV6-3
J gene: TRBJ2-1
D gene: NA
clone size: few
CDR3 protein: CASRKTRVLATNEQFF
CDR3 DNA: TGTGCCAGCAGGAAGACTAGGGTATTGGCCACAAATGAGCAGTTCTTC

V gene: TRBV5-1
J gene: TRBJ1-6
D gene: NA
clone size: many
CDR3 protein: CASSPLEESPLHF
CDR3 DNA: TGCGCCAGCAGCCCATTGGAAGAGTCACCCCTCCACTTT

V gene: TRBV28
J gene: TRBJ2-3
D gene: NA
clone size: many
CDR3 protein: CASSRLWGPTNTDTQYF
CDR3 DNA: TGTGCCAGCAGCCGCCTCTGGGGACCGACAAACACAGATACGCAGTATTTT

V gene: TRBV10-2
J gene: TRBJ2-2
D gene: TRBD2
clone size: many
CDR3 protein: CASRLAGGVGTGELFF
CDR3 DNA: TGCGCCAGCAGACTAGCGGGTGGGGTCGGGACCGGGGAGCTGTTTTTT

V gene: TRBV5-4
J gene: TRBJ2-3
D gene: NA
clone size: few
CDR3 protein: CASSFDGDTQYF
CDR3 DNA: TGTGCCAGCAGTTTTGACGGAGATACGCAGTATTTT

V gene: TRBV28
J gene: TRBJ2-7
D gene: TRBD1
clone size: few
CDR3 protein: CASSWTGPTYEQYF
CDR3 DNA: TGTGCCAGCAGTTGGACAGGGCCGACCTACGAGCAGTACTTC

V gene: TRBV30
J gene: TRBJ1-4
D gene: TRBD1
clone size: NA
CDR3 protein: CAWSAGTGNEKLFF
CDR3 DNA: TGTGCCTGGAGTGCGGGGACAGGGAATGAAAAACTGTTTTTT

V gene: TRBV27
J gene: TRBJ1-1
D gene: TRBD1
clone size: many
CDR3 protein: CASRLTGGTEAFF
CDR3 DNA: TGTGCCAGCAGACTTACAGGGGGCACTGAAGCTTTCTTT

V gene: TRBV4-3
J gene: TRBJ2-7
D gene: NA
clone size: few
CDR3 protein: CASSQESTGTEQYF
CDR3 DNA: TGCGCCAGCAGCCAAGAAAGCACAGGGACCGAGCAGTACTTC

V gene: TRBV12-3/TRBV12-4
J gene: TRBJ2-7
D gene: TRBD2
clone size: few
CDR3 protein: CASSSWTSGGYEQYF
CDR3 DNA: TGTGCCAGCAGTTCCTGGACTAGCGGGGGCTACGAGCAGTACTTC

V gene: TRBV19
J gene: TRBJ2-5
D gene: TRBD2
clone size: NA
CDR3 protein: CASSDSGRETQYF
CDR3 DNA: TGTGCCAGTAGCGATAGCGGGAGGGAGACCCAGTACTTC

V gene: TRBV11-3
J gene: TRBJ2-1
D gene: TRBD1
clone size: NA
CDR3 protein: CASSLDMTGGYNEQFF
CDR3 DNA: TGTGCCAGCAGCTTAGATATGACAGGGGGGTACAATGAGCAGTTCTTC

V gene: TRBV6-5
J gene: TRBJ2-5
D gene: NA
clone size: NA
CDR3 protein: CASSNLAGLQETQYF
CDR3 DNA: TGTGCCAGCAGTAACCTCGCGGGCCTACAAGAGACCCAGTACTTC

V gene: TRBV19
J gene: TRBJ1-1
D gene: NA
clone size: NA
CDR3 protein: CASKYGLNTEAFF
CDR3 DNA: TGTGCCAGTAAATACGGGCTGAACACTGAAGCTTTCTTT

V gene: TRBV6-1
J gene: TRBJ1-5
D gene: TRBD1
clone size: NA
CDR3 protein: CASSPERRGTANQPQHF
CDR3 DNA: TGTGCCAGCAGTCCCGAGAGAAGGGGGACAGCAAATCAGCCCCAGCATTTT

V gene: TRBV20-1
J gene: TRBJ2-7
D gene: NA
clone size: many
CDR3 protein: CSADEDSSYEQYF
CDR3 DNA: TGCAGTGCTGATGAGGACAGCTCCTACGAGCAGTACTTC

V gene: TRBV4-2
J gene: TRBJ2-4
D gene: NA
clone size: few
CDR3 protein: CASSQERAAKNIQYF
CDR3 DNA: TGTGCCAGCAGCCAAGAGCGGGCAGCCAAAAACATTCAGTACTTC

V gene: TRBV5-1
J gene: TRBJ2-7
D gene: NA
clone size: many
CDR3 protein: CASSPASGTTYEQYF
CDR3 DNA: TGCGCCAGCAGCCCCGCATCCGGGACAACTTACGAGCAGTACTTC

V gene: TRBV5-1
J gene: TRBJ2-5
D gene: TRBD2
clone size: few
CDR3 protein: CASSPGLAETQYF
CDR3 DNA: TGCGCCAGCAGCCCGGGACTAGCAGAGACCCAGTACTTC